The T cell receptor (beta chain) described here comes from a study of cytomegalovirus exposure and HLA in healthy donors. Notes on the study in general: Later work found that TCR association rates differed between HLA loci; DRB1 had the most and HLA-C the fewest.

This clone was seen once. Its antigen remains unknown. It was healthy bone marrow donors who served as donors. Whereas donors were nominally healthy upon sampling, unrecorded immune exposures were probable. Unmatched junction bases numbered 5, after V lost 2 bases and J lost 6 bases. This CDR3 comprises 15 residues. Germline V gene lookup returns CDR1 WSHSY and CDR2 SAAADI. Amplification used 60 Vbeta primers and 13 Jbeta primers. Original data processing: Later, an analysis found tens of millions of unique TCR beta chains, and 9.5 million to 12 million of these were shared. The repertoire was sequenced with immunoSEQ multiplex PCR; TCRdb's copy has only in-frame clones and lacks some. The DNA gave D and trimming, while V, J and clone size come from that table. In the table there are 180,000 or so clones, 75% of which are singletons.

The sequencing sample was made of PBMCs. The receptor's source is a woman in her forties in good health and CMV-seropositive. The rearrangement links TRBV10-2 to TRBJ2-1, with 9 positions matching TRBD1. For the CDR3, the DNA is TGCGCCAGCAGTGAGACGGGACAGGGCGTCAATGAGCAGTTCTTC. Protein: CASSETGQGVNEQFF.